The clone carrying this TCR beta chain came up many times. Its antigen remains unidentified. This specimen belongs to a study of neurological immune-mediated disorders. Study observations and caveats: While HTLV-1-associated myelopathy showed the greatest TCR clonal expansion, multiple sclerosis showed the least, falling below healthy controls. Phylogenetic grouping assigned the repertoires of 18 of 34 multiple sclerosis patients to a single cluster of related CDR3 sequences. This cluster may be a repertoire-level signature.

5'RACE with 10-nucleotide random UMIs generated the cDNA. Using its own MiXCR run on the 5' RACE reads, TCRdb lists one record per CDR3 protein. The sample includes around 69,000 distinct CDR3 sequences, less than 5.5% of them seen just once. Losses at the gene ends were 8 bases for V and 3 bases for J; bases not matched to a gene: 9. The length of the CDR3 is 16 residues. Germline CDR1 SGHVS, CDR2 FQNEAQ. The clonotype comes from a man aged 25-45 years with multiple sclerosis. The sample taken for sequencing was PBMCs. The chain uses TRBV7-8 and TRBJ2-2; 10 nucleotides align to TRBD2. CDR3 nucleotides: TGTGCCAGCGGACTAAATAGCGGGGGGTACACCGGGGAGCTGTTTTTT. Translating gives CASGLNSGGYTGELFF.